A single sample is the source of the 9 T cell receptor beta chains below, sequenced in a study of cytomegalovirus exposure and HLA in healthy donors. The primer mix had 60 Vbeta and 13 Jbeta primers. Clones were sequenced by immunoSEQ multiplex PCR, and TCRdb holds only the in-frame ones, with some missing. The table has approximately 100,000 clones, roughly 78% seen once. Sequencing was carried out using PBMCs. The source is a woman in her thirties or forties in good health and CMV-seronegative.

The chain uses TRBV2 and TRBJ1-1, with D unclear. The CDR3 has 13 residues. The germline V gene has CDR1 SNHLY and CDR2 FYNNEI. Trimming left V 4 bases short and J 4 bases short, with 10 bases between. CDR3 loop: CASSGEGRTEAFF. In DNA, the CDR3 is TGTGCCAGCAGTGGCGAGGGTCGCACTGAAGCTTTCTTT.

V usage is TRBV7-2 and J usage is TRBJ1-6; 7 positions agree with TRBD1. The length of the CDR3 is 14 residues. Germline CDR1 and CDR2: SGHTA and FQGNSA. J gave up 11 bases and V 5 bases, and 9 bases lay outside the gene matches. The CDR3 region is CASSPRQGQAPLHF. CDR3 coding DNA: TGTGCCAGCAGCCCCCGACAGGGCCAAGCACCCCTCCACTTT.

The V call is TRBV10-3, the J call TRBJ1-3; D unresolved. CDR1 and CDR2 from the germline V gene are ENHRY and SYGVKD. The CDR3 length is 14 residues. Trimming pared 2 bases from V and 3 bases from J, leaving 8 bases between. CDR3 protein: CAISETGSGNTIYF. CDR3 nucleotides: TGTGCCATCAGTGAGACGGGGAGTGGAAACACCATATATTTT.

This clone was seen only a few times. This chain links TRBV5-4 with TRBJ2-1; possible D gene TRBD2, 7 bases. There are 15 residues in the CDR3. The V end lost 2 bases, the J end lost 5 bases, and 14 bases lay between the germline ends. In germline, CDR1 is SGHNT, CDR2 YYREEE (reference sequence). The CDR3 DNA reads TGTGCCAGCAGCTTATCCGGGGGGCCCCACAATGAGCAGTTCTTC. This sequence encodes CASSLSGGPHNEQFF.

The chain is built from TRBV7-2 and TRBJ1-5; D is undetermined. The germline V and J ends were trimmed by 0 bases and 2 bases, with 8 bases remaining between them. The CDR3 totals 15 residues. Germline loops: CDR1 SGHTA, CDR2 FQGNSA. CDR3 residues: CASSLAGEGNQPQHF. The CDR3 nucleotides are TGTGCCAGCAGCTTAGCCGGGGAAGGCAATCAGCCCCAGCATTTT.

This chain joins TRBV5-4 and TRBJ2-2; TRBD2 agrees at 15 bases. With V trimmed by 3 bases and J by 4 bases, 7 bases remained unmatched. Germline V gene sequence: CDR1 SGHNT, CDR2 YYREEE (reference sequence). The CDR3 has 18 residues. The CDR3, as DNA: TGTGCCAGCAGCTCGAGGACTAGCGGGAGGGCGGGCACCGGGGAGCTGTTTTTT. It translates to CASSSRTSGRAGTGELFF.

The chain couples TRBV28 to TRBJ1-2, with 7 bases aligning to TRBD1. This CDR3 has 13 residues. The trim removed 5 bases at V and 6 bases at J, leaving 6 bases unmatched. The germline CDR1 and CDR2 sequences are MDHEN and SYDVKM. The CDR3 protein is CASSPTGSNGYTF. CDR3 nucleotides: TGTGCCAGCAGTCCGACAGGGAGCAATGGCTACACCTTC.

This clone occurred once. The genes are TRBV27 and TRBJ2-7, with 9 bases matching TRBD1. The V gene end was trimmed by 5 bases and the J gene end by 5 bases; junction bases not matched to a gene: 10. This CDR3 comprises 15 residues. Germline loops: CDR1 MNHEY, CDR2 SMNVEV (reference sequence). CDR3 protein: CASSKRRDRANEQYF. CDR3 DNA sequence: TGTGCCAGCAGTAAACGCCGGGACAGGGCCAACGAGCAGTACTTC.

This clone was detected a few times. The rearrangement joins TRBV25-1 to TRBJ2-3, with TRBD2 as a possible D gene (5 bases). The V end was cut by 10 bases, the J end by 2 bases, with 13 bases between. The CDR3 loop spans 13 amino acids. Germline CDR1 reads MGHDK; CDR2 reads SYGVNS. The CDR3 reads CAIEGSVTDTQYF. The DNA for the CDR3 is TGTGCCATTGAGGGCTCAGTCACAGATACGCAGTATTTT.